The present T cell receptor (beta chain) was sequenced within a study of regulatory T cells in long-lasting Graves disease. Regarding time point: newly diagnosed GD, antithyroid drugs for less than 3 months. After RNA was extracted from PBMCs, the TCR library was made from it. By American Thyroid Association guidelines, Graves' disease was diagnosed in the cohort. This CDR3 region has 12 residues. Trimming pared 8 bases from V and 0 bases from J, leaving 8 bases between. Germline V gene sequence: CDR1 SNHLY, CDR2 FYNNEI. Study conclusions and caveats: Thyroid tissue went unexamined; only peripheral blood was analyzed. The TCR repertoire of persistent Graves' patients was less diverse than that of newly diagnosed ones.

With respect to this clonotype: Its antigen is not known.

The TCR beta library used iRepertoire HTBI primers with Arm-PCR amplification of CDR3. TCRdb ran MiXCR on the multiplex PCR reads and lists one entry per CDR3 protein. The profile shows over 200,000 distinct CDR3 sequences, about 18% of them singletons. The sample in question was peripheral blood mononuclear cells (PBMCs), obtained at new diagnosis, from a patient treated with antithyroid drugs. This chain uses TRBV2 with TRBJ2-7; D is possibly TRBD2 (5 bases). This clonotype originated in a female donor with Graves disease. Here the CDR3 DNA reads TGTGCCAGCTTCCGGGACTCCTACGAGCAGTACTTC. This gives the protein CASFRDSYEQYF.